This T cell receptor beta chain was observed in a study of blood T cell repertoires in COVID-19. Study in general: Specimens from acute and convalescent COVID-19 originated in the United States, Italy and Spain. In each case, the material was cDNA or gDNA derived from T cells, B-cell-depleted T cells, or PBMCs.

Per the original data handling: It was from reference gene primer amplification that nucleated cell counts were estimated. Profiled with immunoSEQ multiplex PCR; TCRdb holds only in-frame clones, not every one. V and J calls and clone size come straight from that table; D and trimming were deduced from the DNA. The table shows under 50,000 clones, with about 82% occurring only once. CDR1 is SEHNR, CDR2 FQNEAQ, per germline (reference sequence). J gave up 6 bases and V 5 bases, and 10 bases lay outside the gene matches. CDR3 length: 14 residues. The receptor was derived from a human donor in a cohort sampled during active COVID-19. The sequencing sample was made of peripheral blood. The chain recombines TRBV7-9 with TRBJ2-7; 7 bases map to TRBD1. The CDR3 loop reads CASSPIRQGTEQYF. The DNA of the CDR3 is TGTGCCAGCAGCCCGATTCGACAGGGTACCGAGCAGTACTTC.